This is a list of T cell receptor beta chains from one sample in a study of blood T cell repertoires in COVID-19. TCRdb's copy holds only in-frame clones and misses some; the assay was immunoSEQ multiplex PCR. The sample contains some 99,000 clones, 86% of which appear only once. Sequencing used peripheral blood. These receptors originate from a woman aged 55-69 years in a cohort sampled during active or convalescent COVID-19. Each CDR3 is given with its conserved first and last residue. A D gene is named only where the DNA matches it firmly. Size is omitted from some rows. Given values are once, few, many or a class for expanded clones.

clone_size,v_call,cdr3_length,j_call,d_call,cdr3_nt,cdr3_aa
NA,TRBV28,16,TRBJ2-3,NA,TGTGCCAGCAACTCAAAAGGGCGACAGGGCACAGATACGCAGTATTTT,CASNSKGRQGTDTQYF
NA,TRBV6-2/TRBV6-3,13,TRBJ2-1,NA,TGTGCCAGCAGTTACCGGTCCTACAATGAGCAGTTCTTC,CASSYRSYNEQFF
few,TRBV2,15,TRBJ1-6,NA,TGTGCCAGCAGTGCATCGGCAGGAGGTAATTCACCCCTCCACTTT,CASSASAGGNSPLHF
NA,TRBV7-9,14,TRBJ1-1,NA,TGTGCCAGCAGTTTGTGGGAAGGGGACACTGAAGCTTTCTTT,CASSLWEGDTEAFF
NA,TRBV5-1,16,TRBJ2-3,TRBD2,TGCGCCAGCAGCTTAATACTAGCGGGGGGCACAGATACGCAGTATTTT,CASSLILAGGTDTQYF
NA,TRBV7-2,13,TRBJ2-5,NA,TGTGCCAGCAGCCCCTATCTCCCAGAGACCCAGTACTTC,CASSPYLPETQYF
NA,TRBV7-2,14,TRBJ1-6,NA,TGTGCGACGGGGTGGCAGGGGAATAATTCACCCCTCCACTTT,CATGWQGNNSPLHF
few,TRBV4-2,15,TRBJ1-2,NA,TGTGCCAGCAGCCAAGATTATGCCAGTAACTATGGCTACACCTTC,CASSQDYASNYGYTF
NA,TRBV29-1,13,TRBJ1-4,NA,TGCAGCGCCACGGGACTTGGAGATGAAAAACTGTTTTTT,CSATGLGDEKLFF
NA,TRBV19,14,TRBJ1-1,NA,TGTGCCAGTAGTATTTCAGGGCGGAACACTGAAGCTTTCTTT,CASSISGRNTEAFF
NA,TRBV6-5,15,TRBJ2-7,TRBD2,TGTGCCAGCAGCAATCTAGCGGGGGGGTTCTACGAGCAGTACTTC,CASSNLAGGFYEQYF
few,TRBV5-1,14,TRBJ2-1,NA,TGCGCCAGCAGCAGGGGGGACTACGACAATGAGCAGTTCTTC,CASSRGDYDNEQFF
NA,TRBV24-1,16,TRBJ2-3,NA,TGTGCCACCAGTGATTCAACACCGGGAGGCACAGATACGCAGTATTTT,CATSDSTPGGTDTQYF
NA,TRBV24-1,17,TRBJ2-3,TRBD2,TGTGCCACCAGTGATTCGAGGACTAGCGGGATCCCAGATACGCAGTATTTT,CATSDSRTSGIPDTQYF
NA,TRBV7-2,14,TRBJ1-2,NA,TGTGCCAGCAGCTCCCGGTGGAGTTCCCACTACTACACCTTC,CASSSRWSSHYYTF
few,TRBV4-2,13,TRBJ2-2,NA,TGTGCCAGCAGCCAAGAGGAGAGCCGGGAGCTGTTTTTT,CASSQEESRELFF
NA,TRBV19,16,TRBJ1-5,TRBD1,TGTGCCAGTAGTATATTTCAGGGACAGGGTTATCAGCCCCAGCATTTT,CASSIFQGQGYQPQHF
NA,TRBV18,16,TRBJ2-3,TRBD2,TGTGCCAGCTCACCCTCTAGCGGGGTGAGCACAGATACGCAGTATTTT,CASSPSSGVSTDTQYF
NA,TRBV18,14,TRBJ1-2,NA,TGTGCCAGCTCAAGAGACACCTTAAACTATGGCTACACCTTC,CASSRDTLNYGYTF
NA,TRBV9,14,TRBJ2-3,NA,TGTGCCAGCAGCGTACCCAGGGAAGGAGATACGCAGTATTTT,CASSVPREGDTQYF
NA,TRBV6-5,15,TRBJ2-7,TRBD2,TGTGCCAGCAGTACCCAGCGGGGGACCTACTACGAGCAGTACTTC,CASSTQRGTYYEQYF
few,TRBV5-4,12,TRBJ2-7,NA,TGTGCCAGCAGCTTAAAACCAGGAGAGCAGTACTTC,CASSLKPGEQYF
NA,TRBV5-1,14,TRBJ2-2,NA,TGCGCCAGCAGCTTAAGGGGTGTTCCCGGGGAGCTGTTTTTT,CASSLRGVPGELFF
NA,TRBV25-1,15,TRBJ2-7,TRBD1,TGTGCCAGCAGTGCCCCCCTCAGGGGGCCCTACGAGCAGTACTTC,CASSAPLRGPYEQYF
NA,TRBV10-3,14,TRBJ2-7,TRBD2,TGTGCCATCACCGCGGGACTAGCAACGAACGAGCAGTACTTC,CAITAGLATNEQYF
NA,TRBV5-1,14,TRBJ1-2,NA,TGCGCCAGCAGCGCCGGGGGGGGCGCCTATGGCTACACCTTC,CASSAGGGAYGYTF
NA,TRBV5-1,12,TRBJ1-2,NA,TGCGCCAGCAGAGGGGATGTGAATGGCTACACCTTC,CASRGDVNGYTF
NA,TRBV5-4,13,TRBJ2-7,NA,TGTGCCAGCAGCTTGAAAGGAGCCTACGAGCAGTACTTC,CASSLKGAYEQYF
NA,TRBV11-2,18,TRBJ2-1,TRBD2,TGTGCCAGCAGCTTACGACTAGCGGGGTGGACCTCCTACAATGAGCAGTTCTTC,CASSLRLAGWTSYNEQFF
NA,TRBV7-3,15,TRBJ1-2,NA,TGTGCCAGCAGCTTAACAGGGGAAGGGTGGGATGGCTACACCTTC,CASSLTGEGWDGYTF
NA,TRBV5-1,12,TRBJ2-2,NA,TGCGCCAGTGCAGAAAACACCGGGGAGCTGTTTTTT,CASAENTGELFF
NA,TRBV20-1,15,TRBJ1-5,NA,TGCAGTGCTAGTCAGGGGACCCATAGCAATCAGCCCCAGCATTTT,CSASQGTHSNQPQHF
NA,TRBV19,15,TRBJ2-1,NA,TGTGCCACTAAGGGGGTGTACGTAACCTACAATGAGCAGTTCTTC,CATKGVYVTYNEQFF
NA,TRBV7-8,15,TRBJ2-7,NA,TGTGCCAGCAGCTTAGAGCGGTATGGAGGCTACGAGCAGTACTTC,CASSLERYGGYEQYF
NA,TRBV19,15,TRBJ2-4,TRBD1,TGTGCCAGTAGTATACGCGGACAGGGTAGTGACATTCAGTACTTC,CASSIRGQGSDIQYF
NA,TRBV5-5,15,TRBJ1-1,NA,TGTGCCAGCAGCTCCTTGGACGGGAAGAGGACTGAAGCTTTCTTT,CASSSLDGKRTEAFF
few,TRBV7-9,14,TRBJ2-7,TRBD1,TGTGCCAGCAGCTTAGGGACAGGGGTGTACGAGCAGTACTTC,CASSLGTGVYEQYF